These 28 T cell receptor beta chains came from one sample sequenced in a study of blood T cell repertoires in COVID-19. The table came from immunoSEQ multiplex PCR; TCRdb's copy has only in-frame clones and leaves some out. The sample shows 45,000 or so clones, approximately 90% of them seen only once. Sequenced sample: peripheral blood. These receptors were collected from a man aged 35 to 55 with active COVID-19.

CDR3: CASSSGQGRNSPLHF. The CDR3 DNA reads TGTGCCAGCAGCAGTGGACAGGGCCGAAATTCACCCCTCCACTTT. V usage is TRBV3-1 (or the pseudogene TRBV3-2) and J usage is TRBJ1-6; TRBD1 agrees at 8 bases. The CDR3 totals 15 residues. Germline V gene sequence: CDR1 LGHDT, CDR2 YNNKEL (reference sequence). V gave up 5 bases and J gave up 7 bases; unmatched junction bases: 7.

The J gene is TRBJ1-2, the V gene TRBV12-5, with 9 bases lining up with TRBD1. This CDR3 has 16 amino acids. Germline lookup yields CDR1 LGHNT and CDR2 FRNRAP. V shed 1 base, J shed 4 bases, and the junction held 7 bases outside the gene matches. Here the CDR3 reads CASGLAGQGLVYGYTF. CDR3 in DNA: TGTGCTAGTGGTTTGGCGGGACAGGGACTGGTCTATGGCTACACCTTC.

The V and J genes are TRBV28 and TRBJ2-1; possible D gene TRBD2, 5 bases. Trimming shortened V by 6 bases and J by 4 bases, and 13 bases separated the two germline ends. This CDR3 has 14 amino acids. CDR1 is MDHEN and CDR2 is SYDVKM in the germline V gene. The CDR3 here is CASSSSTIYNEQFF. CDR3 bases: TGTGCCAGCAGCAGCTCGACTATATACAATGAGCAGTTCTTC.

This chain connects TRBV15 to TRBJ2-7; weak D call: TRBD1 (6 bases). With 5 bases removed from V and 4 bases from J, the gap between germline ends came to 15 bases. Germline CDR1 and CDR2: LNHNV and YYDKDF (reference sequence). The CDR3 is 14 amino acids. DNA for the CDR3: TGTGCCACCAGCCACCCACTAGGGGGATACGAGCAGTACTTC. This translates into CATSHPLGGYEQYF.

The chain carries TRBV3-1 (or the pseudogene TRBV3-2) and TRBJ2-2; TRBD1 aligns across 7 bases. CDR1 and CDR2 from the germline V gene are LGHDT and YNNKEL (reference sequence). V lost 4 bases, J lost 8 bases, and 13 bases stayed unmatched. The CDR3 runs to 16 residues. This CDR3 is CASSRRDRDKSGELFF. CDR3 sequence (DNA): TGTGCCAGCAGCCGGAGAGACAGGGATAAGTCGGGGGAGCTGTTTTTT.

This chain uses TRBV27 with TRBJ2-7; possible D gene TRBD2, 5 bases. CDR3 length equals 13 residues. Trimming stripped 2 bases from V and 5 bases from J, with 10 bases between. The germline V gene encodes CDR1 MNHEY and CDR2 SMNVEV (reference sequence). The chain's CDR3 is CASSLGGTHEQYF. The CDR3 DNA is TGTGCCAGCAGTTTAGGAGGTACCCACGAGCAGTACTTC.

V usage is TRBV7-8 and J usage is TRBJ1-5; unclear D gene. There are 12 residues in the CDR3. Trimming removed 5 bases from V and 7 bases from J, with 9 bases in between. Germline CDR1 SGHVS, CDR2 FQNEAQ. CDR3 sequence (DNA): TGTGCCAGCAGCCAAACCCAGCAGCCCCAGCATTTT. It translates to CASSQTQQPQHF.

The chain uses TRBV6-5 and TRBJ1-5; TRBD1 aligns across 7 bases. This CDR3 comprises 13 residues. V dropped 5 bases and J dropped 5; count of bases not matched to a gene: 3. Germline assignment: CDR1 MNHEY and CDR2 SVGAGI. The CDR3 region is CASSQQGYQPQHF. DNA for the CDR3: TGTGCCAGCAGTCAACAGGGGTATCAGCCCCAGCATTTT.

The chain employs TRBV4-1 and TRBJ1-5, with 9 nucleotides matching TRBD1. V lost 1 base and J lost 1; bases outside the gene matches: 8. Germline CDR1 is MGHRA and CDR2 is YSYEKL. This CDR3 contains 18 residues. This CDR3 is CASSQAAYRGRSNQPQHF. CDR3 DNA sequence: TGCGCCAGCAGCCAAGCCGCTTACAGGGGGCGAAGCAATCAGCCCCAGCATTTT.

The CDR3 region has the DNA TGTGCCAGCAGTTTGGTGACAGGGGCCGGTGGCTACACCTTC. Amino acids: CASSLVTGAGGYTF. The chain links TRBV28 to TRBJ1-2; 8 bases map to TRBD1. CDR1 and CDR2 from the germline V gene are MDHEN and SYDVKM. Losses at the gene ends were 3 bases for V and 7 bases for J; bases not matched to a gene: 7. The CDR3 is made up of 14 amino acids.

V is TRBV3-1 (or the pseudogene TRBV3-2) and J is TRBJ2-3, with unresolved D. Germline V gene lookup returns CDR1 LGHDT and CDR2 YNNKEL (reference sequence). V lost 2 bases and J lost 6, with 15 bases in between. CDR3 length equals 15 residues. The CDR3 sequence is CASSQSGLYGDTQYF. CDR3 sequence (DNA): TGTGCCAGCAGCCAATCCGGGTTATACGGGGATACGCAGTATTTT.

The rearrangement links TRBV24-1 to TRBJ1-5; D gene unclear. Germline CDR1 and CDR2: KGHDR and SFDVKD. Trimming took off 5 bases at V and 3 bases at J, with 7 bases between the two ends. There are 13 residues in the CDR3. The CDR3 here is CATSGSVNQPQHF. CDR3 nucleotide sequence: TGTGCCACCAGTGGCAGTGTCAATCAGCCCCAGCATTTT.

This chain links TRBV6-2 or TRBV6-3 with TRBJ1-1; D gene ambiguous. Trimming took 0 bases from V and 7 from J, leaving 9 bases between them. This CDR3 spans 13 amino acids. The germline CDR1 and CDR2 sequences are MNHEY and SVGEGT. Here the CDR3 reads CASSYSSRGEAFF. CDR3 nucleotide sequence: TGTGCCAGCAGTTACTCGTCACGGGGTGAAGCTTTCTTT.

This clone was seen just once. This CDR3 reads CASSPGGRVSSGNTIYF. The DNA for the CDR3 is TGCGCCAGCAGCCCCGGGGGACGGGTTTCTTCTGGAAACACCATATATTTT. The chain carries TRBV5-1 and TRBJ1-3, with D possibly being TRBD1 (5 bases). The germline V gene encodes CDR1 SGHRS and CDR2 YFSETQ. The CDR3 consists of 17 residues. Trimming cost V 4 bases and J 1 base, with 18 bases left between them.

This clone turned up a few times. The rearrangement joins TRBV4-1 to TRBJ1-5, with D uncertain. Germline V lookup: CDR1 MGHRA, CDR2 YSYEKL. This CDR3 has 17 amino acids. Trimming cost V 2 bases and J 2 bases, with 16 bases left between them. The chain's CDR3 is CASSQSPSITGNQPQHF. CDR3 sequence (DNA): TGCGCCAGCAGCCAATCTCCAAGTATAACAGGCAATCAGCCCCAGCATTTT.

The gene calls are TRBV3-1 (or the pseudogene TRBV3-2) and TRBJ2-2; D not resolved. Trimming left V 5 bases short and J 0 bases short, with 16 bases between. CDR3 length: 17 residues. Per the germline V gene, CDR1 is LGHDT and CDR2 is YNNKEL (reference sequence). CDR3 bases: TGTGCCAGCAGCGCCGCTAAGAGCGCCGCGAACACCGGGGAGCTGTTTTTT. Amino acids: CASSAAKSAANTGELFF.

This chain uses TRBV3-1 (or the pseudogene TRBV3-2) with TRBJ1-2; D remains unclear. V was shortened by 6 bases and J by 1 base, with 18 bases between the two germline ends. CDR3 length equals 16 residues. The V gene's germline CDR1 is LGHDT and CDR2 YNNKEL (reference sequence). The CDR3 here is CASSPVFGKGNYGYTF. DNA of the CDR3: TGTGCCAGCAGTCCTGTTTTCGGGAAGGGTAACTATGGCTACACCTTC.

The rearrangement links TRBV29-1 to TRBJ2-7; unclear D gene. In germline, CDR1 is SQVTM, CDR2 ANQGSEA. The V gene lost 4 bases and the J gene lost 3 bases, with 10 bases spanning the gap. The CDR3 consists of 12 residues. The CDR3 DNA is TGCAGCGTTGTCTTTGGAGTCTACGAGCAGTACTTC. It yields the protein CSVVFGVYEQYF.

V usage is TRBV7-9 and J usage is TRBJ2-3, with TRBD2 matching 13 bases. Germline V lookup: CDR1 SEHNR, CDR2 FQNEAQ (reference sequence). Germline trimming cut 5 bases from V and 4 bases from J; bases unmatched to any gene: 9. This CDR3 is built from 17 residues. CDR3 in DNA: TGTGCCAGCAGCCCTACGACTAGCGGGAGGATCGCAGATACGCAGTATTTT. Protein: CASSPTTSGRIADTQYF. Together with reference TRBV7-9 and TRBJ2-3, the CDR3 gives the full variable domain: DTGVSQNPRHKITKRGQNVTFRCDPISEHNRLYWYRQTLGQGPEFLTYFQNEAQLEKSRLLSDRFSAERPKGSFSTLEIQRTEQGDSAMYLCASSPTTSGRIADTQYFGPGTRLTVL.

The CDR3, as DNA: TGTGCCAGCAGTTTAGGGCAGGGTTCCTACGAGCAGTACTTC. This translates into CASSLGQGSYEQYF. The rearrangement uses TRBV27 and TRBJ2-7; D may be TRBD1 (5 bases). The CDR3 is made up of 14 amino acids. Between the trimmed V and J ends, which lost 2 bases and 1 base, there was a span of 9 bases. Germline CDR1 is MNHEY and CDR2 is SMNVEV (reference sequence).

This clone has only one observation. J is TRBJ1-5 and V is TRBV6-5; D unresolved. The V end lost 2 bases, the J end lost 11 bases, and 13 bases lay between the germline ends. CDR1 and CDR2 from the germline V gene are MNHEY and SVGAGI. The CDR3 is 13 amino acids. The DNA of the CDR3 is TGTGCCAGCAGTTACGGGTGGGGAGAGTCCCAGCATTTT. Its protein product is CASSYGWGESQHF.

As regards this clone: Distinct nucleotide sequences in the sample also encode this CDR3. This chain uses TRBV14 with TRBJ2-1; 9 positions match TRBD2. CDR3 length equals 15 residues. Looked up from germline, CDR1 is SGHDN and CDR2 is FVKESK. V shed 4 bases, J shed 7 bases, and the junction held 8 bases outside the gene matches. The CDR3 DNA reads TGTGCCAGCAGCCCTCTAGCGGGGATATGGAATGAGCAGTTCTTC. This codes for CASSPLAGIWNEQFF.

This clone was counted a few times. CDR3 sequence reads: CSASFAGGRLFF. CDR3 coding DNA: TGCAGTGCTAGTTTTGCCGGGGGTCGACTGTTTTTT. The chain links TRBV20-1 to TRBJ1-4, with D perhaps TRBD1 (5 bases). This CDR3 has 12 residues. The V end lost 3 bases, the J end lost 13 bases, and 15 bases lay between the germline ends. Germline values: CDR1 DFQATT, CDR2 SNEGSKA (reference sequence).

The CDR3 nucleotides are TGTGCCAGCAGCCCCCTGACCGGGACTCCCCTCTACGAGCAGTACTTC. Translating it yields CASSPLTGTPLYEQYF. The chain carries TRBV7-2 and TRBJ2-7; D is perhaps TRBD2 (6 bases). This CDR3 is 16 amino acids long. CDR1 and CDR2 from the germline V gene are SGHTA and FQGNSA. V gave up 5 bases and J gave up 3 bases, with 20 bases separating them.

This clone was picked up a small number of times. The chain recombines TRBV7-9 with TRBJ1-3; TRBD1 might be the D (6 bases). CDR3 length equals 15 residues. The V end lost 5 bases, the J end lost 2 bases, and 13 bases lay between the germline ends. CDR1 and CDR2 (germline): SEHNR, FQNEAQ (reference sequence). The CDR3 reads CASSRTHRAGNTIYF. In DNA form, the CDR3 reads TGTGCCAGCAGCCGGACACACAGGGCTGGAAACACCATATATTTT.

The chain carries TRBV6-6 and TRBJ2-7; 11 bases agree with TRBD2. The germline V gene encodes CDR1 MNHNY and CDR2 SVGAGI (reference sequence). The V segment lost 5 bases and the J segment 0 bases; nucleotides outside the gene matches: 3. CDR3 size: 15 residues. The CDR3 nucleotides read TGTGCCAGCAGTGACACTAGCGGGAGCTCCTACGAGCAGTACTTC. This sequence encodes CASSDTSGSSYEQYF.

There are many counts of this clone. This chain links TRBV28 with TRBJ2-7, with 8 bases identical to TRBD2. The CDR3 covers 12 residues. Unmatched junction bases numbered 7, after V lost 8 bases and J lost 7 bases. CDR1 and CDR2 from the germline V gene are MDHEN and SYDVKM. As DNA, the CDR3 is TGTGCCAGCGGCCGACTAGCGCGAGAGCAGTACTTC. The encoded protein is CASGRLAREQYF.

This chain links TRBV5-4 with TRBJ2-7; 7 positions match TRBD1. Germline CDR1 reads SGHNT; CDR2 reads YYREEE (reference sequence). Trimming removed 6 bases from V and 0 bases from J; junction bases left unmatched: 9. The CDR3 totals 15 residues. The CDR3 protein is CASINSRGNSYEQYF. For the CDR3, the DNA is TGTGCCAGCATCAACTCCAGGGGGAACTCCTACGAGCAGTACTTC.